Below are 5 T cell receptor beta chains sequenced from a single sample in a study of cytomegalovirus exposure and HLA in healthy donors. It was with 60 Vbeta and 13 Jbeta primers that the PCR ran. TCRdb's table, derived via immunoSEQ multiplex PCR, lists solely in-frame clones and lacks some. The profile shows about 190,000 clones, about three quarters of them singletons. The sequencing sample was made of PBMCs. All receptors derive from a woman younger than 45 in good health and CMV-seropositive.

In this sample, this clone turned up a few times. The V and J genes are TRBV7-2 and TRBJ2-1; perhaps TRBD1 as D (5 bases). The CDR3 is 12 residues long. The V end was cut by 5 bases, the J end by 9 bases, with 11 bases between. From germline, CDR1 is SGHTA and CDR2 FQGNSA. In nucleotides, the CDR3 is TGTGCCAGCAGCCTGCAAGGGGCTGAGCAGTTCTTC. This translates into CASSLQGAEQFF.

This sequence joins TRBV15 and TRBJ2-1, with 7 bases identical to TRBD2. V lost 2 bases and J lost 6; bases outside the gene matches: 4. The CDR3 covers 14 residues. Germline V gene sequence: CDR1 LNHNV, CDR2 YYDKDF (reference sequence). Here the CDR3 reads CATSRSGGSNEQFF. Written as DNA, the CDR3 is TGTGCCACCAGCAGATCGGGGGGTAGCAATGAGCAGTTCTTC.

The genes are TRBV29-1 and TRBJ1-1, with D possibly TRBD1 on 5 matching bases. V was pared by 1 base and J by 6 bases, with 6 bases between. The length of the CDR3 is 11 residues. Looked up from germline, CDR1 is SQVTM and CDR2 is ANQGSEA. The CDR3 region is CSVEGGSEAFF. DNA of the CDR3: TGCAGCGTTGAAGGGGGCTCTGAAGCTTTCTTT.

V is TRBV7-8 and J is TRBJ2-1; D is uncertain. CDR1 is SGHVS, CDR2 FQNEAQ, per germline. The ends were cut back, 5 bases at V and 5 bases at J, with 4 bases in the middle. The CDR3 totals 11 residues. The CDR3 nucleotides read TGTGCCAGCAGCCTCGACAATGAGCAGTTCTTC. Translating gives CASSLDNEQFF.

CDR3 region: CASSSWGDRGSGANVLTF. The CDR3 coding sequence is TGTGCCAGCAGTTCCTGGGGAGACAGGGGGTCCGGGGCCAACGTCCTGACTTTC. The rearrangement uses TRBV27 and TRBJ2-6; 9 bases are shared with TRBD1. Trimming took 4 bases from V and 4 from J; bases not matched to a gene: 11. The germline V gene encodes CDR1 MNHEY and CDR2 SMNVEV (reference sequence). The CDR3 length is 18 residues.